This entry features one T cell receptor (beta chain) sequence. The method was immunoSEQ multiplex PCR; TCRdb's version includes in-frame clones alone and lacks a portion of them. The sample holds 50,000 to 65,000 clones; 80% to 95% are singletons and the top ten take approximately 4.5%. The CDR3 is 14 residues long. CDR1 is MNHNS and CDR2 is SASEGT in the germline V gene. The V gene lost 4 bases and the J gene lost 2 bases, with 6 bases spanning the gap. These data are taken from a study of technical replicates of blood from a handful of donors. The clonotype originates from a human donor in good health. Some clones in this sample may be carry-over from other donors' samples. The chain combines TRBV6-1 with TRBJ1-6; no clear D gene. The sample was PBMCs. CDR3 region: CASSAGPYNSPLHF. For the CDR3, the DNA is TGTGCCAGCAGTGCTGGGCCCTATAATTCACCCCTCCACTTT.